This T cell receptor beta chain was identified during a study of regulatory T cells in long-lasting Graves disease. V shed 6 bases and J 2 bases; nucleotides not matched to a gene: 8. CDR1 and CDR2 from the germline V gene are LNHDA and SQIVND (reference sequence). This CDR3 has 15 residues. Study-wide results and limits: Persistent cases favored TRBV28, TRBJ1-2 and TRBJ2-5. Graves' patients with persistent disease showed TCR diversity lower than patients newly diagnosed.

Libraries of TCR beta came from iRepertoire HTBI primers plus Arm-PCR of CDR3 regions. How the authors handled the data: The samples yielded about 60 TRBV and roughly 15 TRBJ segments. MiXCR, applied by TCRdb to the multiplex PCR reads, yields one record per CDR3 protein. In this record, the V and J calls reflect TCRdb's handling and not the investigators' own analysis. Seen here are a few hundred thousand distinct CDR3 sequences, 14% observed once, and the top ten hold around a sixth. For this clonotype: Its antigen is not identified.

Time point denoted: newly diagnosed GD, antithyroid drugs for less than 3 months. The TCR library was made from RNA that had been extracted from PBMCs in TRIzol. The same data also contributed to another study, on T cells in Graves' hyperthyroidism and ophthalmopathy.

This rearrangement joins TRBV19 to TRBJ2-3; TRBD1 aligns across 7 bases. This TCR came from a woman aged 45-59 years with Graves disease. Sequencing used peripheral blood mononuclear cells (PBMCs), obtained at new diagnosis, from a patient treated with antithyroid drugs. CDR3 sequence: CASRAPGTATDTQYF. Here the CDR3 DNA reads TGTGCCAGTAGAGCACCCGGGACAGCCACAGATACGCAGTATTTT.